These 12 T cell receptor beta chains originate from one sample sequenced in a study of T cell responses to AZD1222 COVID-19 vaccine listed by TCRdb under 2021. This sample's time point label indicates: about 28 days (+/-7) after the second vaccine dose. Receptor libraries were prepared by the immunoSEQ multiplex PCR assay. Sourced from immuneACCESS, this table was stored by TCRdb with only in-frame sequences that have V and J called. A share of the clones is absent; for the studies checked, an unresolved V gene accounts for under half, and the remainder has no known explanation. Recorded for this sample are about 94,000 clones; around nine tenths of them occurred a single time. The ten largest make up 9% to 13% of the sample. Sequencing was performed on peripheral blood, taken 28 days after the second AZD1222 dose. Receptors were obtained from an adult who received the AZD1222 COVID-19 vaccine.

Concerning this clone: This sample includes further DNA sequences coding for the same CDR3. This chain joins TRBV6-5 and TRBJ1-5, with D tentatively TRBD1 (5 bases). Trimming cost V 10 bases and J 0 bases, with 13 bases left between them. Germline V gene lookup returns CDR1 MNHEY and CDR2 SVGAGI. The CDR3 is 14 residues long. CDR3 sequence: CATGQPYSNQPQHF. The CDR3 bases are TGTGCCACGGGGCAGCCTTATAGCAATCAGCCCCAGCATTTT.

This chain connects TRBV9 to TRBJ2-1, with D possibly matching TRBD1 (6 bases). From germline, CDR1 is SGDLS and CDR2 YYNGEE. The CDR3 has 12 residues. V lost 7 bases and J 4 bases, leaving 9 bases between the germline ends. This CDR3 reads CASGDIYNEQFF. DNA for the CDR3: TGTGCCAGCGGGGACATTTACAATGAGCAGTTCTTC.

This clone has only a few counts. The chain couples TRBV4-3 to TRBJ2-1; maybe TRBD2 (6 bases). The germline V and J ends were trimmed by 4 bases and 9 bases, with 10 bases remaining between them. This CDR3 is built from 12 residues. The germline V gene encodes CDR1 LGHNA and CDR2 YSLEER. The CDR3 DNA reads TGCGCCAGCAGCCGCGGGACGACTGAGCAGTTCTTC. Its protein is CASSRGTTEQFF.

J is TRBJ1-1 and V is TRBV7-8; weak D call: TRBD1 (5 bases). Germline CDR1 reads SGHVS; CDR2 reads FQNEAQ. V was pared by 4 bases and J by 2 bases, with 11 bases between. This CDR3 comprises 14 residues. CDR3: CASSYIQGNTEAFF. In DNA form, the CDR3 reads TGTGCCAGCAGCTACATCCAGGGTAACACTGAAGCTTTCTTT.

The chain links TRBV30 to TRBJ1-2; 8 nucleotides agree with TRBD1. Germline V CDR1 and CDR2: GTSNPN, SVGIG (reference sequence). The trim removed 3 bases at V and 8 bases at J, leaving 8 bases unmatched. This CDR3 is built from 13 residues. The CDR3 spells CAWRDGQGQGYTF. CDR3 coding DNA: TGTGCCTGGAGGGACGGACAGGGTCAAGGCTACACCTTC.

This sequence joins TRBV7-2 and TRBJ1-2; possible D gene TRBD1, 6 bases. CDR3 length equals 15 residues. V was cut by 2 bases and J by 4 bases, with 14 bases left in between. Germline CDR1 and CDR2: SGHTA and FQGNSA. The CDR3 DNA is TGTGCCAGCAGCTTATCGGGGGGGCGAGGCTATGGCTACACCTTC. Its translation: CASSLSGGRGYGYTF.

V is TRBV9 and J is TRBJ1-2; D gene unclear. Germline V gene lookup returns CDR1 SGDLS and CDR2 YYNGEE. The CDR3 has 14 residues. Trimming cost V 0 bases and J 4 bases, with 10 bases left between them. The CDR3 DNA follows: TGTGCCAGCAGCGTAGGTGGCGGAAGCTATGGCTACACCTTC. Translated: CASSVGGGSYGYTF.

This clone was seen a few times. V gene TRBV25-1 combines with J gene TRBJ2-1; the D gene is possibly TRBD1 (5 bases). The CDR3 has 12 residues. V lost 11 bases and J 4 bases, leaving 12 bases between the germline ends. Germline CDR1 MGHDK, CDR2 SYGVNS. The CDR3 protein is CAARGGYNEQFF. In DNA form, the CDR3 reads TGTGCCGCTAGGGGCGGATACAATGAGCAGTTCTTC.

The V and J genes are TRBV6-2 or TRBV6-3 and TRBJ2-5; 7 bases line up with TRBD2. With 6 bases clipped from V and 4 bases from J, the junction kept 5 bases outside the gene matches. The germline V gene has CDR1 MNHEY and CDR2 SVGEGT. This CDR3 is built from 13 residues. The DNA of the CDR3 is TGTGCCAGCAGCGGGGGGTTTCGAGAGACCCAGTACTTC. Protein: CASSGGFRETQYF.

The rearrangement joins TRBV7-2 to TRBJ1-4; no clear D gene. V was trimmed by 5 bases and J by 7 bases, leaving 17 bases between them. CDR1 is SGHTA and CDR2 is FQGNSA in the germline V gene. The CDR3 covers 15 residues. DNA of the CDR3: TGTGCCAGCAGCCCTCCCAATGGCCGGGGTGAAAAACTGTTTTTT. It encodes CASSPPNGRGEKLFF.

This chain connects TRBV4-1 to TRBJ2-5; a weak D match, TRBD2 (5 bases). Germline CDR1 is MGHRA and CDR2 is YSYEKL. Trimming took off 1 base at V and 5 bases at J, with 17 bases between the two ends. The CDR3 contains 16 residues. The CDR3 DNA reads TGCGCCAGCAGCCAAGTGGCCGGGGTACCCGGGGAGACCCAGTACTTC. Its translation: CASSQVAGVPGETQYF.

The chain is built from TRBV18 and TRBJ1-5; the D gene is possibly TRBD1 (5 bases). Germline V CDR1 and CDR2: KGHSH, LQKENI. This CDR3 comprises 17 residues. V lost 2 bases to trimming and J lost 3 bases, with 17 bases between them. In nucleotides, the CDR3 is TGTGCCAGCTCACCAGAATCCGGGACGCCGTACAATCAGCCCCAGCATTTT. As protein: CASSPESGTPYNQPQHF.